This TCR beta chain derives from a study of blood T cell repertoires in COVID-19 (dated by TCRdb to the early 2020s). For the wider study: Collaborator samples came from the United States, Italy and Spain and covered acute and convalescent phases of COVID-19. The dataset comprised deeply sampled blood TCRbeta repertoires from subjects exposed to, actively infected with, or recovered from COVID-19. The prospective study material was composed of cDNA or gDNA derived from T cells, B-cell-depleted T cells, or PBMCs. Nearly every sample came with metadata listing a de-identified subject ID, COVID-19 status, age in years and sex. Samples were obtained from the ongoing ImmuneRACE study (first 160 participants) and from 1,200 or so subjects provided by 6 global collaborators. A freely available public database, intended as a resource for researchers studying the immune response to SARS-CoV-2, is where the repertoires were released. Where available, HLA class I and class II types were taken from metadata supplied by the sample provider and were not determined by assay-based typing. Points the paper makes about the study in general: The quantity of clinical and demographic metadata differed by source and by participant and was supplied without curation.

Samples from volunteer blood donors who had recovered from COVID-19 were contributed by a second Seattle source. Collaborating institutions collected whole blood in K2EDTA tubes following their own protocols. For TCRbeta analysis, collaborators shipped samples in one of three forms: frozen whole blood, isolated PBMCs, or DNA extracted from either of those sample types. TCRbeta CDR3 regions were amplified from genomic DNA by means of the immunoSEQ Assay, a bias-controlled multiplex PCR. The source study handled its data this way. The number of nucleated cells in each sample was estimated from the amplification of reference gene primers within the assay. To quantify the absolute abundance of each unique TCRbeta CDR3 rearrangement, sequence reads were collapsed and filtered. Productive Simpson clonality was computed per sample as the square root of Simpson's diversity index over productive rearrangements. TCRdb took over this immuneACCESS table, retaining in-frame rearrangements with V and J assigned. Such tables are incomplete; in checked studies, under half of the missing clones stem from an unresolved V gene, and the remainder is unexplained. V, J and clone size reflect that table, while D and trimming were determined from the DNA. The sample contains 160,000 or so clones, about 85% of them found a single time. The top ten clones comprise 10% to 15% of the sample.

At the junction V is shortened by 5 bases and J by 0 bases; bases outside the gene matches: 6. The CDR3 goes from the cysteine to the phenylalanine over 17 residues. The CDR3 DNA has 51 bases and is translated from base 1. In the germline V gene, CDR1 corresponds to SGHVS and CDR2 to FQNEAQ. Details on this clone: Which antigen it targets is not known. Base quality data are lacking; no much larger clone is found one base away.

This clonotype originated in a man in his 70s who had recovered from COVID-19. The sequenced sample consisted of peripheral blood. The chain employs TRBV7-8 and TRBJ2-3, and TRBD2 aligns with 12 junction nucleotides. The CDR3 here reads CASSLTSGGTSTDTQYF. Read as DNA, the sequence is TGTGCCAGCAGCCTGACTAGCGGGGGAACTAGCACAGATACGCAGTATTTT. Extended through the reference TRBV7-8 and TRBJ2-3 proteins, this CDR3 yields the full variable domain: GAGVSQSPRYKVAKRGQDVALRCDPISGHVSLFWYQQALGQGPEFLTYFQNEAQLDKSGLPSDRFFAERPEGSVSTLKIQRTQQEDSAVYLCASSLTSGGTSTDTQYFGPGTRLTVL.